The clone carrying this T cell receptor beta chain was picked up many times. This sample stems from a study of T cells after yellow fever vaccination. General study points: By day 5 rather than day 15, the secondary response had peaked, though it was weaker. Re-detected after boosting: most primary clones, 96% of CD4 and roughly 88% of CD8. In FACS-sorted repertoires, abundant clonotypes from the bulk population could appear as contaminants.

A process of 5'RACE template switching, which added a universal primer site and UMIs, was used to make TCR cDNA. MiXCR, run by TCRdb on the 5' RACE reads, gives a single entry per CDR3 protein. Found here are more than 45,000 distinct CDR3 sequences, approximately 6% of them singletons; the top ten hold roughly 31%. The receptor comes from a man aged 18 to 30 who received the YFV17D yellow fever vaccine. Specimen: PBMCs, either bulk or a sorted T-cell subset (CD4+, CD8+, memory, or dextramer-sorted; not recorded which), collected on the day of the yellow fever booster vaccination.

DNA for the CDR3: TGTGCCAGCAGCCCCATTGACATCATATCGCACACCGGGGAGCTGTTTTTT. This encodes CASSPIDIISHTGELFF. The J gene is TRBJ2-2, the V gene TRBV7-2, with D unclear. CDR1 SGHTA and CDR2 FQGNSA come from the germline V gene. V dropped 5 bases and J dropped 3 bases, with 19 bases sitting between them. The CDR3 loop spans 17 amino acids.